This TCR beta chain derives from a study of blood T cell repertoires in COVID-19. Study overall: PBMCs, B-cell-depleted T cells, or T cells were the source of the cDNA or gDNA that made up the material.

The CDR3 loop spans 15 amino acids. V was clipped by 4 bases and J by 5 bases; unmatched bases: 9. Germline CDR1 is MGHRA and CDR2 is YSYEKL. In the authors' methods: The assay estimated nucleated cells by amplifying reference gene primers. Using immunoSEQ multiplex PCR, the repertoire was profiled, and TCRdb retains in-frame clones only, with some absent. That table is the source of V, J and clone size, and D and trimming were worked out from the DNA. In the table there are over 130,000 clones, roughly 84% of which are singletons. In Seattle, patients joined the study during active infection and were tracked longitudinally.

Sequencing was carried out using peripheral blood. The source of this sequence is a man aged 30-40 years with COVID-19, enrolled during active disease. This chain joins TRBV4-1 and TRBJ2-7; TRBD2 aligns across 9 bases. The CDR3 loop is CASSPRLAANDEQYF. The CDR3 nucleotides read TGCGCCAGCAGCCCCCGACTAGCGGCCAATGACGAGCAGTACTTC.